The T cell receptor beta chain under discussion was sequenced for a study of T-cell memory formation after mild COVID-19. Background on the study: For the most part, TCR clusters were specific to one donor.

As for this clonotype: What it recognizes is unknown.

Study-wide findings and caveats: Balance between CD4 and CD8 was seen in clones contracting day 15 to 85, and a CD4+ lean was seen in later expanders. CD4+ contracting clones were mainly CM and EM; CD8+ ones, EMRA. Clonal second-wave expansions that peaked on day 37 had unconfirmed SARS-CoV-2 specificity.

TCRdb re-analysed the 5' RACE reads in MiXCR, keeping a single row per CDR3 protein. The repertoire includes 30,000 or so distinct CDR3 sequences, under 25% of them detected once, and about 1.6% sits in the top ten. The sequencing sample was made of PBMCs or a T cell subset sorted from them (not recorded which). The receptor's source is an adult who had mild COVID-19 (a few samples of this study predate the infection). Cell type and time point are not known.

CDR3 bases: TGCGCCAGCAGCTTGGGCGACAGAGAGCAGTTCTTC. Translating it yields CASSLGDREQFF. The chain is built from TRBV5-1 and TRBJ2-1, with a weak D call TRBD1 (5 bases). Per germline, CDR1 SGHRS and CDR2 YFSETQ. The CDR3 runs 12 residues. The V gene lost 0 bases and the J gene lost 10 bases, with 8 bases spanning the gap.